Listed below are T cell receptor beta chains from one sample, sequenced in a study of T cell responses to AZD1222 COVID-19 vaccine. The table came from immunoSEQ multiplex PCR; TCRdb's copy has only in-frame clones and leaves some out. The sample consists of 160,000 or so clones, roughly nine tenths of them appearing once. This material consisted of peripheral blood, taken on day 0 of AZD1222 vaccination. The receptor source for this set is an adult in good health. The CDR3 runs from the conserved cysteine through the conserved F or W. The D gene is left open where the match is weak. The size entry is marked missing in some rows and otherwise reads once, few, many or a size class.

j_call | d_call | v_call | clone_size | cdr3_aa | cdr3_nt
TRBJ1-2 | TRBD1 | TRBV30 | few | CAWSVRDSYGYTF | TGTGCCTGGAGTGTACGGGACAGCTATGGCTACACCTTC
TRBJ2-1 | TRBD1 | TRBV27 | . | CASSPFGGTGYNEQFF | TGTGCCAGCAGCCCATTTGGGGGGACAGGGTACAATGAGCAGTTCTTC
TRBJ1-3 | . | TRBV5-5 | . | CASSLNLPGGNTIYF | TGTGCCAGCAGCTTGAACCTTCCGGGGGGAAACACCATATATTTT
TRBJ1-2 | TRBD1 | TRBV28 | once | CASSLGDRDGYTF | TGTGCCAGCAGTTTAGGGGACAGGGATGGCTACACCTTC
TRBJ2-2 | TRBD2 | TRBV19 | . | CASILSGRGNTGELFF | TGTGCCAGTATCCTTAGCGGGAGAGGGAACACCGGGGAGCTGTTTTTT
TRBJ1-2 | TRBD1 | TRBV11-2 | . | CASRLGRGRVDYGYTF | TGTGCCAGCAGGCTGGGCAGGGGGCGGGTTGACTATGGCTACACCTTC
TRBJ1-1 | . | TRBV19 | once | CASSPGQLNTEAFF | TGTGCCAGTAGTCCGGGTCAGTTGAACACTGAAGCTTTCTTT
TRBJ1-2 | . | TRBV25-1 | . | CASSAWGSNYGYTF | TGTGCCAGCAGTGCCTGGGGCTCTAACTATGGCTACACCTTC
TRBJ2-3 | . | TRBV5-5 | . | CASSPRLGGADTQYF | TGTGCCAGCAGCCCCAGACTAGGGGGGGCAGATACGCAGTATTTT
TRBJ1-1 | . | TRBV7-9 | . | CASSLTMWGTEAFF | TGTGCCAGCAGCTTAACAATGTGGGGTACTGAAGCTTTCTTT
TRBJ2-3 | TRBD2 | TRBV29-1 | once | CSVGTSGSPRDTQYF | TGCAGCGTTGGGACTAGCGGGAGCCCGAGGGATACGCAGTATTTT
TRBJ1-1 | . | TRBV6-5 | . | CASRGAATSSAFF | TGTGCCAGCAGGGGTGCCGCCACGAGTTCGGCTTTCTTT